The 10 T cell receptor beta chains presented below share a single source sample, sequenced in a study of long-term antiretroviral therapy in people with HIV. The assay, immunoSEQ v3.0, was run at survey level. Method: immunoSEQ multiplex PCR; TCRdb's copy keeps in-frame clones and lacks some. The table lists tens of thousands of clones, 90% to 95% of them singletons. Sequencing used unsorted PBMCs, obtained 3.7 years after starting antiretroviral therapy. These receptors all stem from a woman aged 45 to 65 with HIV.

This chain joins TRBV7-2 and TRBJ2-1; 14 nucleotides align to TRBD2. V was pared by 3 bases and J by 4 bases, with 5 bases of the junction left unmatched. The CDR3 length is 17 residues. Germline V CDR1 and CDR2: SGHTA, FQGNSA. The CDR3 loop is CASSFWTSGGPYNEQFF. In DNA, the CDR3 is TGTGCCAGCAGCTTTTGGACTAGCGGGGGGCCATACAATGAGCAGTTCTTC.

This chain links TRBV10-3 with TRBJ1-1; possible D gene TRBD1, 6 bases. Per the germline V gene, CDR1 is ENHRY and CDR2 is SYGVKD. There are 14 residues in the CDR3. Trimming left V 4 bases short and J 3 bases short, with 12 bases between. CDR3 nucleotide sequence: TGTGCCATCAGTGCACAGGGAAAAGACACTGAAGCTTTCTTT. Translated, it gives CAISAQGKDTEAFF.

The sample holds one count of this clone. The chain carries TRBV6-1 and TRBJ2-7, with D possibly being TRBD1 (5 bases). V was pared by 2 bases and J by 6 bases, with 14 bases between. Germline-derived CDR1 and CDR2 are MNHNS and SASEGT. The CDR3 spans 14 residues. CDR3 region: CASSENLLGVEQYF. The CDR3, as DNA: TGTGCCAGCAGTGAAAATCTATTAGGGGTCGAGCAGTACTTC.

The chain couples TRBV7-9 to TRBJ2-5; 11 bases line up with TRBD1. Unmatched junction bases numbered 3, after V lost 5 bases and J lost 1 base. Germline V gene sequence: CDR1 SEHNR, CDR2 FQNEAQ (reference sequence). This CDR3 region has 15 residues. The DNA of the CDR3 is TGTGCCAGCAGCGTTGGACAGGGGGCCCAAGAGACCCAGTACTTC. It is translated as CASSVGQGAQETQYF.

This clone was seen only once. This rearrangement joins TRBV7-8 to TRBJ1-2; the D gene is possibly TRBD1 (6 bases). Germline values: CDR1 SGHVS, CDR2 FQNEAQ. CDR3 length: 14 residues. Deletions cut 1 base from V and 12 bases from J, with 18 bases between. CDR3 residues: CASSLEDGGGRHTF. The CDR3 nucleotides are TGTGCCAGCAGCTTAGAGGATGGGGGGGGGCGCCACACCTTC.

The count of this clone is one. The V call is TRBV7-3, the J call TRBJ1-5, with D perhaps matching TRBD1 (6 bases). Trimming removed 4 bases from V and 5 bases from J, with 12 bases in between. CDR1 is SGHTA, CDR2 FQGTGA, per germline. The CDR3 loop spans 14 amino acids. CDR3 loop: CASSSAGEDQPQHF. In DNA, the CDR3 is TGTGCCAGCAGCTCAGCAGGGGAAGATCAGCCCCAGCATTTT.

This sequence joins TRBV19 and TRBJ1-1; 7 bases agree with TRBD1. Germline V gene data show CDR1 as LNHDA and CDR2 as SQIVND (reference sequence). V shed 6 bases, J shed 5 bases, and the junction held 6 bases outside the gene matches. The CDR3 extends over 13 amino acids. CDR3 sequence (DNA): TGTGCCAGTAGCGCGACAGGGAAGACTGAAGCTTTCTTT. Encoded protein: CASSATGKTEAFF.

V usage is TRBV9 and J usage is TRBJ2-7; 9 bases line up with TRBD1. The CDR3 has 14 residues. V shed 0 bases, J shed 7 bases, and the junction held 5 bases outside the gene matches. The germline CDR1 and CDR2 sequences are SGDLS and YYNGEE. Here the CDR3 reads CASSVVGQGGEQYF. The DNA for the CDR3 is TGTGCCAGCAGCGTAGTGGGACAGGGAGGAGAGCAGTACTTC.

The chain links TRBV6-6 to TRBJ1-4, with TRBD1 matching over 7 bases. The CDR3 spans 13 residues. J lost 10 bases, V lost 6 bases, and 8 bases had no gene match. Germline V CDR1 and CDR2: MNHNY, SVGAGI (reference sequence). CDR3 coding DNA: TGTGCCAGCAGCAACAGACAGGGAGGAAAACTGTTTTTT. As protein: CASSNRQGGKLFF.

For the CDR3, the DNA is TGTGCCAGCAGCTCCTCGGCAGATACGCAGTATTTT. Translating gives CASSSSADTQYF. V gene TRBV27 combines with J gene TRBJ2-3; D unclear. V was pared by 6 bases and J by 4 bases, with 8 bases between. Germline V lookup: CDR1 MNHEY, CDR2 SMNVEV (reference sequence). The CDR3 consists of 12 residues.